This TCR beta chain appears in the sequencing data of a study of graft-versus-host responses after intestinal transplantation. On this clone itself: Its antigen is not known.

The table came from immunoSEQ multiplex PCR; TCRdb's copy has only in-frame clones and leaves some out. Seen here are 99,000 or so clones, around 90% observed once, and the top ten hold roughly 0.07%. The TCR originated in a human donor who was the organ donor for an intestinal transplant. This specimen was unstimulated CD8+ T cells sorted from spleen or lymph node cells, taken before transplant.

CDR3 in amino acids: CASSFSVWGNTIYF. CDR3 in DNA: TGTGCCAGCAGTTTCTCGGTTTGGGGAAACACCATATATTTT. The chain employs TRBV28 and TRBJ1-3; D ambiguous. This CDR3 is 14 amino acids long. The germline CDR1 and CDR2 sequences are MDHEN and SYDVKM. Trimming removed 3 bases at V and 4 bases at J, with 10 bases between.